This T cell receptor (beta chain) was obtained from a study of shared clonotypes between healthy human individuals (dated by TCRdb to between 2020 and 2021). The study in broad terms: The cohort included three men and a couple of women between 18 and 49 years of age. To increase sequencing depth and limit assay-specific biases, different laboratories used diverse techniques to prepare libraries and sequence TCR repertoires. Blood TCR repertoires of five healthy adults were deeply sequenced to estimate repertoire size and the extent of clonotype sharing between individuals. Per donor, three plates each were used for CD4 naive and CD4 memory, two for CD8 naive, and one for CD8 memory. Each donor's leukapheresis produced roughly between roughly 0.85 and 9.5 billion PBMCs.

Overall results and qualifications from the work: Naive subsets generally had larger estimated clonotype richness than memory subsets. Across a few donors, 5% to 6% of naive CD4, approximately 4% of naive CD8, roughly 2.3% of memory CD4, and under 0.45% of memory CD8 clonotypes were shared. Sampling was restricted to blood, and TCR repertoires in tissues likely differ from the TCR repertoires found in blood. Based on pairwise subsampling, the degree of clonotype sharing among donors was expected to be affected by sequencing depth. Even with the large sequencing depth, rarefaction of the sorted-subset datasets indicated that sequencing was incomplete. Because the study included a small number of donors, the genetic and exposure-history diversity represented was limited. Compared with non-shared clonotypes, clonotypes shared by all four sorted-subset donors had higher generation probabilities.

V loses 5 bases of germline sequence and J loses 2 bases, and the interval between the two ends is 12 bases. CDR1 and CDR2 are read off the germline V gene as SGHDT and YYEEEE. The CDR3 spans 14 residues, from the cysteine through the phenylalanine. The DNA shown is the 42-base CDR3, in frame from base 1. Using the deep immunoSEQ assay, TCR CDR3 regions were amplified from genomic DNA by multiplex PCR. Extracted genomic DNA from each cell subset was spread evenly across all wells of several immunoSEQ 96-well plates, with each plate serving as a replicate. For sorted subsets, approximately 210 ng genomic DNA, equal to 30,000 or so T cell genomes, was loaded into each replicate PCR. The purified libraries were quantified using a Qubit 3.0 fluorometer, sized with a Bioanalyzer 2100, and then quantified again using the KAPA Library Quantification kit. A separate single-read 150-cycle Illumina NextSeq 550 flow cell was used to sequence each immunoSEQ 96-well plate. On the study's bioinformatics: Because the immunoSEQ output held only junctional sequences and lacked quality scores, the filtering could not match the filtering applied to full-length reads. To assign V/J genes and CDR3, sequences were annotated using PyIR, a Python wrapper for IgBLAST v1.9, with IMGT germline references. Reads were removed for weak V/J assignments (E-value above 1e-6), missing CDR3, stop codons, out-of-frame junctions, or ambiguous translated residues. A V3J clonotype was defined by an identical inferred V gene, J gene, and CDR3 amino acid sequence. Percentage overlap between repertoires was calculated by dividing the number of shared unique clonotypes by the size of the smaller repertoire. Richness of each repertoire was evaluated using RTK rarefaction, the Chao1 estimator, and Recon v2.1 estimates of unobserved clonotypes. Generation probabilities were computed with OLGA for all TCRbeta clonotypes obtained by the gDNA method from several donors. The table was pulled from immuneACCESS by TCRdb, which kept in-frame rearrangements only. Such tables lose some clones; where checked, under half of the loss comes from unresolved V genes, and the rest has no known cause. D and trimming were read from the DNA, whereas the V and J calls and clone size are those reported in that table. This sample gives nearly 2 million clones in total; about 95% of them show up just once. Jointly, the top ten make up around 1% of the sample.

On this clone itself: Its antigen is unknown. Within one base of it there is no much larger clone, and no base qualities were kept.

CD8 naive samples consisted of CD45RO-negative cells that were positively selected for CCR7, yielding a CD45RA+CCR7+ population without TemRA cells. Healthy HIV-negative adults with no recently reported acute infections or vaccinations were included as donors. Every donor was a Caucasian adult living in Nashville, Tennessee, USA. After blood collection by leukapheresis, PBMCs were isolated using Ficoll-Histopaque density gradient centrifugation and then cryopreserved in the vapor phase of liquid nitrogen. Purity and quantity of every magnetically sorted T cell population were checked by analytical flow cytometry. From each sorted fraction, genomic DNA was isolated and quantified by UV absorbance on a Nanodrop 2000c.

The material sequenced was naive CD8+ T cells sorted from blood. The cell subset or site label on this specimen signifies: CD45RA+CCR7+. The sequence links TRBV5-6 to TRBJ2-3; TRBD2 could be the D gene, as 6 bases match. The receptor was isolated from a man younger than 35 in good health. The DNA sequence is TGTGCCAGCAGACCGGGGGATTCCACAGATACGCAGTATTTT. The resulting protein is CASRPGDSTDTQYF.